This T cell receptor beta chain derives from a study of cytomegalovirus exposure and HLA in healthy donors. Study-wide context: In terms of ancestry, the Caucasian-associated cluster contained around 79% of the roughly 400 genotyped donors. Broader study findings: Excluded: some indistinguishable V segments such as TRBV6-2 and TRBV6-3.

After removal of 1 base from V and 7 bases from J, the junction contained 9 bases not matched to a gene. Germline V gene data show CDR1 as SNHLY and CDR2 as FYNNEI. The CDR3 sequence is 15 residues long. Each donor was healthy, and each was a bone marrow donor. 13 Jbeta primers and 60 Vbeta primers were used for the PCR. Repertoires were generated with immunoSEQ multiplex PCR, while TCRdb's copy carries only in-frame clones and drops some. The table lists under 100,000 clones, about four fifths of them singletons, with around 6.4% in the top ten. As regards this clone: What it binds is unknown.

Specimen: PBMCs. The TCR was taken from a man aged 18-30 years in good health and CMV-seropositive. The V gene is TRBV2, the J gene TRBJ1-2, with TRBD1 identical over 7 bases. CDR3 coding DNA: TGTGCCAGCAGTGAAGACCCGACAGGGTACGGTGGCTACACCTTC. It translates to CASSEDPTGYGGYTF.